A single sample gave rise to the 15 T cell receptor beta chains below, sequenced in a study of a mutant IDH1 vaccine in newly diagnosed glioma. No antigen is known for these receptors. The time point here: week 23, last vaccination. With topical imiquimod, each dose of the vaccine consisted of 300 ug of mutant IDH1 20-mer peptide. The protocol was immunoSEQ multiplex PCR, while the TCRdb copy is restricted to in-frame clones and leaves out a portion. The table lists 45,000 to 65,000 clones, about 81% of them singletons. The sequences come from PBMCs, collected from a glioma patient whose treatment included an IDH1 peptide vaccine. These receptors were taken from a woman in her thirties or forties with glioma. Some clones in this sample may be carry-over from other donors' samples.

V usage is TRBV5-8 and J usage is TRBJ2-3; 9 bases align to TRBD1. There are 16 residues in the CDR3. The V and J ends lost 1 base and 5 bases, in that order; junction bases with no gene match: 8. Germline values: CDR1 SGHTS, CDR2 YDEGEE. CDR3: CASSLYTGGMGDTQYF. The CDR3 DNA sequence: TGTGCCAGCAGCTTGTATACAGGGGGCATGGGAGATACGCAGTATTTT.

The chain couples TRBV2 to TRBJ1-2; no definite D call. This CDR3 region has 9 residues. V was cut by 7 bases and J by 13 bases, with 10 bases left in between. Germline assignment: CDR1 SNHLY and CDR2 FYNNEI. CDR3 nucleotides: TGTGCCAGCAATCCCCCCCTCACCTTC. Protein: CASNPPLTF. Full variable domain (rest looked up from reference TRBV2 and TRBJ1-2): EPEVTQTPSHQVTQMGQEVILRCVPISNHLYFYWYRQILGQKVEFLVSFYNNEISEKSEIFDDQFSVERPDGSNFTLKIRSTKLEDSAMYFCASNPPLTFGSGTRLTVV.

V is TRBV7-6 and J is TRBJ1-5, with 7 bases that match TRBD1. V was pared by 4 bases and J by 5 bases, with 8 bases of the junction left unmatched. Germline lookup yields CDR1 SGHVS and CDR2 FNYEAQ. This CDR3 comprises 15 residues. CDR3 protein: CASSSRQGYDQPQHF. In nucleotides, the CDR3 is TGTGCCAGCAGCTCTCGACAGGGTTACGATCAGCCCCAGCATTTT. The full variable domain, its missing parts supplied by reference TRBV7-6 and TRBJ1-5, is GAGVSQSPRYKVTKRGQDVALRCDPISGHVSLYWYRQALGQGPEFLTYFNYEAQQDKSGLPNDRFSAERPEGSISTLTIQRTEQRDSAMYRCASSSRQGYDQPQHFGDGTRLSIL.

The chain is built from TRBV27 and TRBJ2-2; D may be TRBD1 or TRBD2 (6 bases each). The V end lost 0 bases, the J end lost 6 bases, and 20 bases lay between the germline ends. The CDR3 runs 18 residues. The germline V gene encodes CDR1 MNHEY and CDR2 SMNVEV (reference sequence). Here the CDR3 reads CASSLSPVGGEGAGELFF. CDR3 nucleotides: TGTGCCAGCAGTTTATCGCCCGTGGGGGGTGAGGGGGCCGGGGAGCTGTTTTTT.

The chain employs TRBV2 and TRBJ2-2; D not certain. The CDR3 is made up of 12 amino acids. With 7 bases removed from V and 3 bases from J, the gap between germline ends came to 6 bases. Germline CDR1 reads SNHLY; CDR2 reads FYNNEI. The CDR3 DNA reads as TGTGCCAGCATCGAGGACACCGGGGAGCTGTTTTTT. It translates to CASIEDTGELFF.

As to this clone: Its ends do not fully match the called genes, so a read error is possible. The chain combines TRBV5-6 with TRBJ2-7, with a tentative D call TRBD2 (5 bases). The length of the CDR3 is 11 residues. Germline V CDR1 and CDR2: SGHDT, YYEEEE. The DNA of the CDR3 is TGTGCCAGCAGCCGGGAATACGAGCAGCACTTC. This translates into CASSREYEQHF.

V gene TRBV30 combines with J gene TRBJ2-7; D is perhaps TRBD2 (6 bases). The CDR3 totals 14 residues. Trimming pared 7 bases from V and 1 base from J, leaving 17 bases between. CDR1 GTSNPN and CDR2 SVGIG come from the germline V gene (reference sequence). The CDR3 coding sequence is TGTGCCTCTCTTGGGGCGGGGAAATCCTACGAGCAGTACTTC. This gives the protein CASLGAGKSYEQYF. The whole variable domain, remainder taken from reference TRBV30 and TRBJ2-7, is SQTIHQWPATLVQPVGSPLSLECTVEGTSNPNLYWYRQAAGRGLQLLFYSVGIGQISSEVPQNLSASRPQDRQFILSSKKLLLSDSGFYLCASLGAGKSYEQYFGPGTRLTVT.

The chain combines TRBV5-1 with TRBJ1-1; D may be TRBD1 (5 bases). The CDR3 runs to 16 residues. Trimming stripped 4 bases from V and 4 bases from J, with 20 bases between. The germline V gene has CDR1 SGHRS and CDR2 YFSETQ. The CDR3 loop is CASSPELGVKATEAFF. As DNA, the CDR3 is TGCGCCAGCAGCCCAGAGTTAGGGGTTAAGGCCACTGAAGCTTTCTTT.

The chain uses TRBV4-1 and TRBJ1-2; 7 nucleotides agree with TRBD1. The CDR3 is 15 amino acids. With V trimmed by 4 bases and J by 4 bases, 9 bases remained unmatched. CDR1 and CDR2 from the germline V gene are MGHRA and YSYEKL. The CDR3 DNA is TGCGCCAGCAGCCCACCGGGACAGACGTTCTATGGCTACACCTTC. Translating gives CASSPPGQTFYGYTF.

V gene TRBV9 combines with J gene TRBJ2-3; D is perhaps TRBD2 (5 bases). Germline CDR1 reads SGDLS; CDR2 reads YYNGEE. The CDR3 contains 15 residues. Trimming cost V 4 bases and J 5 bases, with 17 bases left between them. CDR3 sequence reads: CASSPRGLAGDTQYF. The CDR3 DNA reads TGTGCCAGCAGCCCCCGAGGCCTTGCGGGAGATACGCAGTATTTT.

The chain recombines TRBV27 with TRBJ1-1; no definite D call. CDR1 is MNHEY, CDR2 SMNVEV, per germline (reference sequence). V shed 2 bases and J shed 0 bases, with 13 bases lying between them. This CDR3 is built from 16 residues. The CDR3 reads CASSLDPENMNTEAFF. The CDR3 DNA is TGTGCCAGCAGTTTAGACCCGGAGAACATGAACACTGAAGCTTTCTTT.

This rearrangement joins TRBV6-5 to TRBJ1-4; 11 bases are shared with TRBD1. This CDR3 has 13 amino acids. The junction had 1 base not matched to a gene; V was cut back by 0 bases and J by 13 bases. Germline CDR1 and CDR2: MNHEY and SVGAGI. The CDR3, as DNA: TGTGCCAGCAGTTACTCGGGACAGGGGGGACTGTTTTTT. Its protein is CASSYSGQGGLFF.

The V and J genes are TRBV7-2 and TRBJ1-4; maybe TRBD1 (5 bases). The V end was cut by 4 bases, the J end by 6 bases, with 15 bases between. CDR3 size: 15 residues. Looked up from germline, CDR1 is SGHTA and CDR2 is FQGNSA. In DNA, the CDR3 is TGTGCCAGCAGCTCAACCGGGACTTGGGATGAAAAACTGTTTTTT. This sequence encodes CASSSTGTWDEKLFF.

This chain joins TRBV2 and TRBJ2-5; TRBD2 agrees at 8 bases. J lost 6 bases, V lost 2 bases, and 5 bases had no gene match. This CDR3 has 14 amino acids. Per germline, CDR1 SNHLY and CDR2 FYNNEI. The CDR3 sequence is CASSEREGGKTQYF. CDR3 sequence (DNA): TGTGCCAGCAGTGAACGGGAGGGGGGAAAGACCCAGTACTTC.

This clone was observed a single time. The rearrangement links TRBV18 to TRBJ1-3, with 7 nucleotides matching TRBD1. CDR1 KGHSH and CDR2 LQKENI come from the germline V gene. This CDR3 is built from 15 residues. Unmatched junction bases numbered 6, after V lost 3 bases and J lost 4 bases. The CDR3 is CASSPAQGKGNTIYF. In DNA, the CDR3 is TGTGCCAGCTCACCGGCACAGGGGAAGGGAAACACCATATATTTT.